This T cell receptor beta chain was obtained from a study of regulatory T cells in long-lasting Graves disease. Study context: Under 3 months of antithyroid drugs had been taken by newly diagnosed Graves' patients.

This clonotype came up a few times. Antigen: not known. The CDR3 length is 19 residues. J lost 4 bases, V lost 3 bases, and 15 bases had no gene match. Germline V gene data show CDR1 as LGHNA and CDR2 as YSLEER. The time point denotes: newly diagnosed GD, antithyroid drugs for less than 3 months. After RNA was extracted from PBMCs, the TCR library was made from it. Combining iRepertoire HTBI primers with Arm-PCR of CDR3 regions, the authors built TCR beta libraries. One entry per CDR3 protein results from TCRdb running MiXCR on the multiplex PCR reads. The sample has 390,000 or so distinct CDR3 sequences, about an eighth seen once; the top ten hold 18%. General study points: Clonotypes that were public and shared totalled roughly 3,000 in persistent patients versus about 1,000 in new patients.

Another study also made use of these data, one on T cells in Graves' hyperthyroidism and ophthalmopathy. That paper notes: In the blood, most expanded thyroid clonotypes above 0.001 appeared as well.

The sample here was peripheral blood mononuclear cells (PBMCs), taken at new diagnosis, from a patient treated with antithyroid drugs. This TCR was recovered from a woman younger than 30 with Graves disease. The chain carries TRBV4-3 and TRBJ2-6, with TRBD1 matching 7 bases. CDR3 amino acids: CASSHGWDSSLEGANVLTF. CDR3 DNA: TGCGCCAGCAGCCACGGATGGGACAGCTCGCTGGAGGGGGCCAACGTCCTGACTTTC.